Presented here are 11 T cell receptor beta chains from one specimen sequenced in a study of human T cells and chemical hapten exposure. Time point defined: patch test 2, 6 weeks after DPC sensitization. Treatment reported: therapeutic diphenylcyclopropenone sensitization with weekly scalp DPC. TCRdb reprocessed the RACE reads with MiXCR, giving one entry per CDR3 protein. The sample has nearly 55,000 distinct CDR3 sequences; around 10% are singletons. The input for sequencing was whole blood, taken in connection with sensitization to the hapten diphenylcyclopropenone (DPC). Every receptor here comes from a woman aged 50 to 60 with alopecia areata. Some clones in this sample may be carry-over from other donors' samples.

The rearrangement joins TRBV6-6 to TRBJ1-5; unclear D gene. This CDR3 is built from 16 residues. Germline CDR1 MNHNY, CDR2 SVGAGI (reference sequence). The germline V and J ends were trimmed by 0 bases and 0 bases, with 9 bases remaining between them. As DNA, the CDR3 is TGTGCCAGCAGTTACTCGGGCAGCTATAGCAATCAGCCCCAGCATTTT. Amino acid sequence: CASSYSGSYSNQPQHF.

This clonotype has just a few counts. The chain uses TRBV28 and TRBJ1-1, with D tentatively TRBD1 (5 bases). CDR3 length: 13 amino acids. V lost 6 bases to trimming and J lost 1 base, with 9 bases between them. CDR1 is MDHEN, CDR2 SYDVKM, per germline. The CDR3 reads CASSSTENTEAFF. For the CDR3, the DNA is TGTGCCAGCAGCTCGACAGAGAACACTGAAGCTTTCTTT. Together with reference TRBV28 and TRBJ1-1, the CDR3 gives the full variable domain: DVKVTQSSRYLVKRTGEKVFLECVQDMDHENMFWYRQDPGLGLRLIYFSYDVKMKEKGDIPEGYSVSREKKERFSLILESASTNQTSMYLCASSSTENTEAFFGQGTRLTVV.

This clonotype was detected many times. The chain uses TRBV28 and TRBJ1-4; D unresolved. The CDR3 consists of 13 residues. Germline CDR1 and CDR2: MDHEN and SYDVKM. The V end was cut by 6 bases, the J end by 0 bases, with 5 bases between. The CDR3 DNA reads TGTGCCAGCAGATCCGCAACTAATGAAAAACTGTTTTTT. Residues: CASRSATNEKLFF.

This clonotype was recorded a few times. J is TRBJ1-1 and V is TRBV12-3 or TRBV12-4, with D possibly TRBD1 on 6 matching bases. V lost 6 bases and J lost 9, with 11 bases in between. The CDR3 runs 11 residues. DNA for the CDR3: TGTGCCAGCAGCCAGGGGTTACAAGCTTTCTTT. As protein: CASSQGLQAFF.

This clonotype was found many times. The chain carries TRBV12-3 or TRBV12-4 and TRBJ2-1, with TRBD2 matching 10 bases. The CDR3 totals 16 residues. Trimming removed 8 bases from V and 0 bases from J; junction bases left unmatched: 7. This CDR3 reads CASVSSGSFSYNEQFF. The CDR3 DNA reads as TGTGCCAGCGTGTCTAGCGGGAGTTTCTCCTACAATGAGCAGTTCTTC.

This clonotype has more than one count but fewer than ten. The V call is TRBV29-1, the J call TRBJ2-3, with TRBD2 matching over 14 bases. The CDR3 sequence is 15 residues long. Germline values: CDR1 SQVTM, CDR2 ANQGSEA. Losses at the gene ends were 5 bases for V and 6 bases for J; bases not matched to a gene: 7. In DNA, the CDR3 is TGCAGCGTTATCCGACTAGCGGGGGGGTCTGATACGCAGTATTTT. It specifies CSVIRLAGGSDTQYF.

The CDR3 is CASSFNGGSGSPLHF. In DNA, the CDR3 is TGTGCCAGCAGCTTTAACGGGGGCTCGGGTTCACCCCTCCACTTT. This chain connects TRBV7-2 to TRBJ1-6, with D tentatively TRBD1 (6 bases). CDR1 and CDR2 from the germline V gene are SGHTA and FQGNSA. Trimming took off 3 bases at V and 9 bases at J, with 15 bases between the two ends. The CDR3 is 15 amino acids.

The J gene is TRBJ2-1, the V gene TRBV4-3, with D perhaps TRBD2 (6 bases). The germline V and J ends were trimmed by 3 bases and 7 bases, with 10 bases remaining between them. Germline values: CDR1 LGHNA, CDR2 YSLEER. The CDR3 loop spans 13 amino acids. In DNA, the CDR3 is TGCGCCAGCAGCCAGGCGGAGGGGAATGAGCAGTTCTTC. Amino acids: CASSQAEGNEQFF.

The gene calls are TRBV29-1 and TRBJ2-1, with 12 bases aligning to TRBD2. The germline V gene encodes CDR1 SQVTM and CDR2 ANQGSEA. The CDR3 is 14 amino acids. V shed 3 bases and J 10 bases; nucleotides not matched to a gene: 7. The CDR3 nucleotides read TGCAGCGTTGACCGGACTAGCGGGGTTTCGGAGCAGTTCTTC. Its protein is CSVDRTSGVSEQFF.

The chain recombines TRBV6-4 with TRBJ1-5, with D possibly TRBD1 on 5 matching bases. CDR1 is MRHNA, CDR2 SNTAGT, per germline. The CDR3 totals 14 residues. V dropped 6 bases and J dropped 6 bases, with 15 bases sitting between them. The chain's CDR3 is CASSEGAGTQPQHF. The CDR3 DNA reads TGTGCCAGCAGCGAAGGGGCAGGGACTCAGCCCCAGCATTTT.

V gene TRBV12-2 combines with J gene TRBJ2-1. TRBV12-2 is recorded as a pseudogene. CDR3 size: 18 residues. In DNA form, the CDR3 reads TGTGCAAGTCGCTTAGCGTTCTTGTCGCAAGGAGCTGGCAATGAGCAGTTCTTC. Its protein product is CASRLAFLSQGAGNEQFF.